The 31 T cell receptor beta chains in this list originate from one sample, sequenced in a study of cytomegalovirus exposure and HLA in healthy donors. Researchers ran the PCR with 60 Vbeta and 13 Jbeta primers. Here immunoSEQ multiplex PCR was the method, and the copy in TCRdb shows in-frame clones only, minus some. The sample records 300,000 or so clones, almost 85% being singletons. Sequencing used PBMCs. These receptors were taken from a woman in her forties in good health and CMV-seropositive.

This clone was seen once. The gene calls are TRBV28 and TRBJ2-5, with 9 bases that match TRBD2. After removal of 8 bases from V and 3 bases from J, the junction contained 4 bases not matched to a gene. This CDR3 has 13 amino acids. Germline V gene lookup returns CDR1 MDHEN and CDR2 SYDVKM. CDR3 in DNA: TGTGCCAGCTCTAGCGGGGATAAAGAGACCCAGTACTTC. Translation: CASSSGDKETQYF.

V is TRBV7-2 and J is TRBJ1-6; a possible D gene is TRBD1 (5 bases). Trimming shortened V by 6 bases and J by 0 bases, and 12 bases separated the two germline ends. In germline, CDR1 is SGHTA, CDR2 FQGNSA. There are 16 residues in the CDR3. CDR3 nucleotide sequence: TGTGCCAGCAGACGAGACAGCAGCTCCTATAATTCACCCCTCCACTTT. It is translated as CASRRDSSSYNSPLHF.

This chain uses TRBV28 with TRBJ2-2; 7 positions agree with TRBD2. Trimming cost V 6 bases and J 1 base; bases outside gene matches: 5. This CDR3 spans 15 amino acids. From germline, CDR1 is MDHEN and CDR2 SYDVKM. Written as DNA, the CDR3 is TGTGCCAGCAGCCCCGGGACTATGAACACCGGGGAGCTGTTTTTT. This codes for CASSPGTMNTGELFF.

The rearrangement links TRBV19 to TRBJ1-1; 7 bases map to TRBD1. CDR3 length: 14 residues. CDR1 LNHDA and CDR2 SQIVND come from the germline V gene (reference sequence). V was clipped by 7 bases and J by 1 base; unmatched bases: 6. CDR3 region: CASTPGQRNTEAFF. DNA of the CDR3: TGTGCCAGTACCCCGGGACAGAGGAACACTGAAGCTTTCTTT. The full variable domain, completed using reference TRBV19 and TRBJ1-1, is DGGITQSPKYLFRKEGQNVTLSCEQNLNHDAMYWYRQDPGQGLRLIYYSQIVNDFQKGDIAEGYSVSREKKESFPLTVTSAQKNPTAFYLCASTPGQRNTEAFFGQGTRLTVV.

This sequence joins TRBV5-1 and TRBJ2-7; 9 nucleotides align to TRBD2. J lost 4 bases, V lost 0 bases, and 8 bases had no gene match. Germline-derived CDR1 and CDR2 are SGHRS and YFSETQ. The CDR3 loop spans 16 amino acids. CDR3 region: CASSLGAGGTLYEQYF. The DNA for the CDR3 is TGCGCCAGCAGCTTGGGTGCGGGAGGGACTCTATACGAGCAGTACTTC.

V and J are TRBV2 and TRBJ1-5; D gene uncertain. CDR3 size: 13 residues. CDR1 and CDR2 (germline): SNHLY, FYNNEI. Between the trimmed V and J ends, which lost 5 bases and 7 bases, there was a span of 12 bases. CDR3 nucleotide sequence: TGTGCCAGCAGTCTTATTCGGGTACAGCCCCAGCATTTT. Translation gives CASSLIRVQPQHF.

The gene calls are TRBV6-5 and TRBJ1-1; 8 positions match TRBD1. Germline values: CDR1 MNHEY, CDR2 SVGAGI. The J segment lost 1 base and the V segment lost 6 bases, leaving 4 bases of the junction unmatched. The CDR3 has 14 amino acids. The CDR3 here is CASRGQGRNTEAFF. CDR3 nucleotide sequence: TGTGCCAGCAGAGGACAGGGTAGGAACACTGAAGCTTTCTTT.

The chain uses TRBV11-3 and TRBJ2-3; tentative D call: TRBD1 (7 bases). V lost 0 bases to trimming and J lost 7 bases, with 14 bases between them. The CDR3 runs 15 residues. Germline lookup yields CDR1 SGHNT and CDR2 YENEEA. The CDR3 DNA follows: TGTGCCAGCAGCTTAGACAACAGGGGAGGTAATACGCAGTATTTT. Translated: CASSLDNRGGNTQYF.

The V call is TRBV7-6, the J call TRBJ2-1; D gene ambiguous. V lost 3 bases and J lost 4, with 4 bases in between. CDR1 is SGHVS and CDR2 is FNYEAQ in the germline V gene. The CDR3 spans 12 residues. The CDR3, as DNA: TGTGCCAGCAGCTTTCTATACAATGAGCAGTTCTTC. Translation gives CASSFLYNEQFF.

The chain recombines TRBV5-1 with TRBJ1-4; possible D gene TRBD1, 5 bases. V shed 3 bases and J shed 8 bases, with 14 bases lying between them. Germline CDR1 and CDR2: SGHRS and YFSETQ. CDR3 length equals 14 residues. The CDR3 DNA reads TGCGCCAGCAGCTCGGGTCAGGGTGGCGAAAAACTGTTTTTT. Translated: CASSSGQGGEKLFF.

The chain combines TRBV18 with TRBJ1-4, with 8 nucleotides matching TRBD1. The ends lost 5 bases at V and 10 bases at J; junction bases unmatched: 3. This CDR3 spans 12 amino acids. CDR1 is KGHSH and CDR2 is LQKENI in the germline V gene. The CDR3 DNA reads TGTGCCAGCTCATCGGACAGGGCAAAACTGTTTTTT. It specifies CASSSDRAKLFF.

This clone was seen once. The CDR3 bases are TGTGCCTGGTCTACCTCTAGGACAGCAGGTAGCACAGATACGCAGTATTTT. Amino acid sequence: CAWSTSRTAGSTDTQYF. The chain joins TRBV30 to TRBJ2-3, with TRBD1 as a possible D gene (6 bases). The CDR3 runs to 17 residues. Trimming shortened V by 5 bases and J by 0 bases, and 21 bases separated the two germline ends. From germline, CDR1 is GTSNPN and CDR2 SVGIG (reference sequence).

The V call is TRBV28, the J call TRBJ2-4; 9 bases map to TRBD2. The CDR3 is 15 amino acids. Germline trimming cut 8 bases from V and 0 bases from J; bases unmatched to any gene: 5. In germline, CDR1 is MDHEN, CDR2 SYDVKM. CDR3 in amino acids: CASSIAGAAKNIQYF. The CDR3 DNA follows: TGTGCCAGCTCTATAGCGGGAGCAGCCAAAAACATTCAGTACTTC.

In nucleotides, the CDR3 is TGTGCCAGCAGTTACCGTAGCGGGAGGGAAACAGATACGCAGTATTTT. It specifies CASSYRSGRETDTQYF. The chain carries TRBV6-6 and TRBJ2-3; TRBD2 matches at 11 bases. The CDR3 extends over 16 amino acids. Per the germline V gene, CDR1 is MNHNY and CDR2 is SVGAGI (reference sequence). The V segment lost 2 bases and the J segment 3 bases; nucleotides outside the gene matches: 4.

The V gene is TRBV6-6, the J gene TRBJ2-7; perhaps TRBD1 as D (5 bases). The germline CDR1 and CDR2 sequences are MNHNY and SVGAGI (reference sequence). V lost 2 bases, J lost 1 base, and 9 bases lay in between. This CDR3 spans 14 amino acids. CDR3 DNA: TGTGCCAGCAGTTACAGTCAGGGTTCCTACGAGCAGTACTTC. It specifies CASSYSQGSYEQYF.

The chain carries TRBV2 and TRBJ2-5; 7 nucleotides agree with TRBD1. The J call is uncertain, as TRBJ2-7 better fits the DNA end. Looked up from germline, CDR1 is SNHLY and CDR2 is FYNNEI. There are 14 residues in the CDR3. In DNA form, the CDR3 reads TGTGCCAGCAGGAGAACAGGGGAGTCCTACGAGCAGTACTTC. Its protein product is CASRRTGESYEQYF.

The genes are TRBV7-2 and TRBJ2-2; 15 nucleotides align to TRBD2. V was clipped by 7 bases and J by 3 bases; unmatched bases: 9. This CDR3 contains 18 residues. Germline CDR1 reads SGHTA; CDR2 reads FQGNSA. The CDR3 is CASKPGLAGGVYTGELFF. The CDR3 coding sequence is TGTGCCAGCAAACCAGGACTAGCGGGAGGGGTGTACACCGGGGAGCTGTTTTTT.

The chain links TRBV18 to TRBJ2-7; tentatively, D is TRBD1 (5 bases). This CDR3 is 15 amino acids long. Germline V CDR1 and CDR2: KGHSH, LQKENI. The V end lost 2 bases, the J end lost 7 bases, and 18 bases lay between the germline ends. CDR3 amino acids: CASSPRGPPDEEQYF. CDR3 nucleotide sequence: TGTGCCAGCTCACCAAGGGGCCCGCCGGATGAGGAGCAGTACTTC.

The CDR3 DNA sequence: TGCGCCAGCAGCTTGGGTGACTTATCCTACGAGCAGTACTTC. This gives the protein CASSLGDLSYEQYF. The V call is TRBV5-1, the J call TRBJ2-7; D is unresolved. The germline V and J ends were trimmed by 0 bases and 1 base, with 8 bases remaining between them. CDR1 and CDR2 from the germline V gene are SGHRS and YFSETQ. This CDR3 contains 14 residues.

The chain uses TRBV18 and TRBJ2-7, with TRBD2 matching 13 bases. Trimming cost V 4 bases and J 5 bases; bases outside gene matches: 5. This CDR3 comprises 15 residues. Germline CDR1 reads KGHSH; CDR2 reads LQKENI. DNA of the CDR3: TGTGCCAGCTCACTGGGACTAGCGGGATTAGACGAGCAGTACTTC. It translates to CASSLGLAGLDEQYF.

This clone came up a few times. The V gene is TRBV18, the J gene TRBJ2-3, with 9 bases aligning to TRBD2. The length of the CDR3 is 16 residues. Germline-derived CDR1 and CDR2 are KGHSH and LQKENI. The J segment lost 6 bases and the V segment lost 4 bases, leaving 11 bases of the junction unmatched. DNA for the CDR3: TGTGCCAGCTCACACGAGACTAGCGGTTTCAGGGATACGCAGTATTTT. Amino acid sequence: CASSHETSGFRDTQYF.

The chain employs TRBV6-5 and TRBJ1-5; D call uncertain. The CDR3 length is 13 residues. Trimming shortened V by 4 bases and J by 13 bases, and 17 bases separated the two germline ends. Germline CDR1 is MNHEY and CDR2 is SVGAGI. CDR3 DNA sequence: TGTGCCAGCAGTTCGAACTTGGAGCTGAGGCAGCATTTT. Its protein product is CASSSNLELRQHF.

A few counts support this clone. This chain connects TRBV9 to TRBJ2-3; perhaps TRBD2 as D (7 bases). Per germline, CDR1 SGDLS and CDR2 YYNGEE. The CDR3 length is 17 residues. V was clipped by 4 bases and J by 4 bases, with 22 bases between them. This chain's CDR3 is CASSPWGGGSGADTQYF. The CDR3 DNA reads TGTGCCAGCAGCCCTTGGGGGGGCGGGAGTGGGGCAGATACGCAGTATTTT.

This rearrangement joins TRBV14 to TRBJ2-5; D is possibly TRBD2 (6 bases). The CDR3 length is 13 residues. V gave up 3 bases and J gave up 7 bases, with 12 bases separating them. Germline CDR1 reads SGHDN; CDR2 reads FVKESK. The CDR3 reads CASSHGAEGTQYF. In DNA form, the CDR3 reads TGTGCCAGCAGCCACGGGGCGGAGGGGACCCAGTACTTC.

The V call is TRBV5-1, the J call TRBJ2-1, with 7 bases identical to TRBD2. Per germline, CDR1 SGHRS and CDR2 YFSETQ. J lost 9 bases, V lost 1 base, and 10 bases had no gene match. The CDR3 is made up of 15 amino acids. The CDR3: CASSLRLAEAGEQFF. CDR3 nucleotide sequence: TGCGCCAGCAGCTTGCGACTAGCCGAGGCTGGTGAGCAGTTCTTC.

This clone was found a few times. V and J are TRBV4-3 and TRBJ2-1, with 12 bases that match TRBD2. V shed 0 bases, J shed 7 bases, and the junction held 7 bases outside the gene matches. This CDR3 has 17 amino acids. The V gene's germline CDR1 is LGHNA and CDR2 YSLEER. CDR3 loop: CASSQDPGLAGRNEQFF. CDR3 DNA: TGCGCCAGCAGCCAAGACCCCGGACTAGCGGGAAGAAATGAGCAGTTCTTC.

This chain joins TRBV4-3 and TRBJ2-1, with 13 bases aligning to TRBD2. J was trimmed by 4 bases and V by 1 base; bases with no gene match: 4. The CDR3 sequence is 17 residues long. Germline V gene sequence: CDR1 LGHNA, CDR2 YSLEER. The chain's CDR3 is CASSQVMTSGRYNEQFF. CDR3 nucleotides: TGCGCCAGCAGCCAAGTAATGACTAGCGGGAGGTACAATGAGCAGTTCTTC.

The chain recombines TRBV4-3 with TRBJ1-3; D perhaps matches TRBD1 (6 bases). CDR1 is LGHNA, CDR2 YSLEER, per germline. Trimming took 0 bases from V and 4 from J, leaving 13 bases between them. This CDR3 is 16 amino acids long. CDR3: CASSQDMRQGGNTIYF. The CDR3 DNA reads TGCGCCAGCAGCCAAGATATGCGGCAGGGGGGAAACACCATATATTTT.

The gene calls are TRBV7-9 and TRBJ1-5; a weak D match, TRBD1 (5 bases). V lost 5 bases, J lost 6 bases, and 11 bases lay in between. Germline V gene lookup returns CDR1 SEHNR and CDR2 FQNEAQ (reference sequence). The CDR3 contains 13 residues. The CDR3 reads CASSQDTAQPQHF. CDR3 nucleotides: TGTGCCAGCAGCCAGGACACGGCTCAGCCCCAGCATTTT.

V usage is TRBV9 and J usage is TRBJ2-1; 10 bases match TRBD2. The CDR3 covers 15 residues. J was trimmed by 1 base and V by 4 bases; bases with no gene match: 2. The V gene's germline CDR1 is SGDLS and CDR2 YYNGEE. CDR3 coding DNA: TGTGCCAGCAGCACTAGCGGGATATCCTACAATGAGCAGTTCTTC. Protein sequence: CASSTSGISYNEQFF.

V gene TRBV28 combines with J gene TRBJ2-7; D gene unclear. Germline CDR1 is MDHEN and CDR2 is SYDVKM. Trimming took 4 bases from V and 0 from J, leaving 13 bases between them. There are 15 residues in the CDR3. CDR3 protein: CASSSLEETSYEQYF. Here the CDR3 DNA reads TGTGCCAGCAGTTCCCTCGAGGAGACCTCCTACGAGCAGTACTTC. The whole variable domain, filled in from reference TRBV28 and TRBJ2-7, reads DVKVTQSSRYLVKRTGEKVFLECVQDMDHENMFWYRQDPGLGLRLIYFSYDVKMKEKGDIPEGYSVSREKKERFSLILESASTNQTSMYLCASSSLEETSYEQYFGPGTRLTVT.